This T cell receptor (beta chain) was sequenced in a study of T cells in tumors after PD-1 blockade (dated by TCRdb to the late 2010s). Study-level background: Patients were excluded if they had prior checkpoint blockade, use of systemic immunosuppressants, or recent radiotherapy or other anti-cancer therapy within 4 weeks. The study performed paired single-cell RNA and TCR sequencing on site-matched tumors from BCC or SCC patients before and after anti-PD-1 therapy. While on anti-PD-1 treatment, some of the patients also continued taking daily vismodegib 150 mg. On average, peripheral blood samples yielded under 40,000 unique clonotypes and 100,000 or so TCR templates (range about 23,000-270,000). RECIST version 1.1 was used to assess clinical response. Patients received pembrolizumab 200 mg every 3 weeks or cemiplimab 350 mg every 2 weeks. To compare clonotypes in blood and tumor, bulk TCR sequencing was done on 10 peripheral blood samples taken from a handful of patients. On the study overall, not on this receptor specifically: Around 43% of tumor TCR clonotypes were found in blood, and some novel exhausted tumor clones appeared in pre-treatment blood, suggesting peripheral recruitment. Where the novel T cell clones came from was not identified, and possible sources could include lymphoid organs or rare unexpanded clones inside the tumor or in the tumor periphery.

Deep TCRbeta sequencing was performed with the immunoSEQ platform. Under the source paper's analysis protocol: Only productive rearrangements were exported from the immunoSEQ Analyzer for further analysis. T cell phenotypes were assigned to bulk TCRbeta clonotypes by matching to single-cell RNA+TCR-seq clones sharing the same TCRbeta sequence. Using bulk TCR sequencing data, clone enrichment in tumor was calculated by dividing a clone's tumor frequency by the same clone's PBMC frequency. GLIPH was used to sort TCRs into specificity groups, which are clusters of distinct TCRs that likely recognize common antigens through shared CDR3 motifs. TCRdb took this table from immuneACCESS and kept in-frame rearrangements with V and J called. Such tables lack part of the clones; where checked against another copy, unresolved V genes explain under half of the gap, and the rest is unexplained. V and J calls plus clone size are reproduced from that table; the DNA served to infer D and trimming. Present in this sample are 61,000 or so clones, over 75% of which were seen just once. The ten largest clones represent 13% of the sample.

Including the terminal cysteine and phenylalanine, the CDR3 comprises 12 residues. The read is trimmed to its CDR3 DNA, 36 bases read in frame from base 1. CDR1 is given as SQVTM and CDR2 as ANQGSEA, both from the germline V gene. The germline ends are 11 bases apart after V is trimmed by 5 bases and J by 4 bases. Concerning this clone itself: Its antigen remains undetermined. Base qualities were left out, and no much larger clone turns up one base away.

The time point label, as the study defines it: before anti-PD-1 therapy. Genomic DNA extracted from tumor biopsies or peripheral blood was used for bulk TCRbeta sequencing, with input ranging from roughly 550 ng to 6,500 ng. All patients had histologically proven advanced or metastatic basal or squamous cell carcinoma and were poor candidates for surgical resection. Of the 11 patients making up the basal cell carcinoma cohort, roughly 8 underwent bulk tumor TCR sequencing. This chain joins TRBV29-1 to TRBJ2-5; the D gene is not confidently resolved. The receptor's source is a human donor with basal cell carcinoma. Sequencing used PBMCs, obtained before anti-PD-1 treatment. The CDR3 has the sequence CSVSDRAETQYF. The nucleotide sequence is given as TGCAGCGTTTCCGATCGGGCAGAGACCCAGTACTTC.